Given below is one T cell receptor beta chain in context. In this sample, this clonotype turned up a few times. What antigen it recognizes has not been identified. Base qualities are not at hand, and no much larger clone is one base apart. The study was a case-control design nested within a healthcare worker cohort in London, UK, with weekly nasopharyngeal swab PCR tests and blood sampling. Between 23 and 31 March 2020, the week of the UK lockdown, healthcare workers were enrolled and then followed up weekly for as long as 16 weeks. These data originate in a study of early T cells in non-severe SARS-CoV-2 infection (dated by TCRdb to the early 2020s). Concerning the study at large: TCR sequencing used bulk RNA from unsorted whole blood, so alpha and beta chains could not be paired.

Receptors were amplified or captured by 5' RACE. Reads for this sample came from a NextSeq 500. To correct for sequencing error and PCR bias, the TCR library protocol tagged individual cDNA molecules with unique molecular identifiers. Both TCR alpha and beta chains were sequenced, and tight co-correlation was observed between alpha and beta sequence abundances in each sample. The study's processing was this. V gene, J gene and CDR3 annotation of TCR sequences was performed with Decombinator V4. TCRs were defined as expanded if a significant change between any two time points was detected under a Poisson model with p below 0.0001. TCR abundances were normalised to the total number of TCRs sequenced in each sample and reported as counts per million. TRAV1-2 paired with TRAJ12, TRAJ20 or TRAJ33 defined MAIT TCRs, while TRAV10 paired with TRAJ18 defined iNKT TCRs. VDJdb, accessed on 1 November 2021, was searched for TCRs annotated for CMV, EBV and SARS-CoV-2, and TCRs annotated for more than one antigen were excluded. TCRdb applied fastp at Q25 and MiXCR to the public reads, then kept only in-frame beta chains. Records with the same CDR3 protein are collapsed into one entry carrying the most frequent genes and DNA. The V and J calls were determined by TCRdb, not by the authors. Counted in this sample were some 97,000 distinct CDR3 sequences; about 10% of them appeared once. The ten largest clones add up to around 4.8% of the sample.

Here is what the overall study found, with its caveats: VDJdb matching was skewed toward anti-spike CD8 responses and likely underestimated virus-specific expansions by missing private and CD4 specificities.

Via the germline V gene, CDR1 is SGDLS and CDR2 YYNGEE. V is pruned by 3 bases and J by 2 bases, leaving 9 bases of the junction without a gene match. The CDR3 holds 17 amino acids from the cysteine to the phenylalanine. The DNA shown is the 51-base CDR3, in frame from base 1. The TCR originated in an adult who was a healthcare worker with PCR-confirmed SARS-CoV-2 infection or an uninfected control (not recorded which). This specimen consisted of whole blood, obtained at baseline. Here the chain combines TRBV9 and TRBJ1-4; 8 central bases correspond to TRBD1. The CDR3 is CASSGRGRLGTNEKLFF. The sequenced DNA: TGTGCCAGCAGCGGCAGGGGGCGATTAGGGACTAATGAAAAACTGTTTTTT. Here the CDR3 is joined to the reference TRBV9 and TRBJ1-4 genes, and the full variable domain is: DSGVTQTPKHLITATGQRVTLRCSPRSGDLSVYWYQQSLDQGLQFLIQYYNGEERAKGNILERFSAQQFPDLHSELNLSSLELGDSALYFCASSGRGRLGTNEKLFFGSGTQLSVL.